This T cell receptor beta chain is drawn from a study of response to subunit inactivated influenza vaccine. TCRdb passed the RT-PCR reads through MiXCR, listing each CDR3 protein once. Counted here are approximately 530,000 distinct CDR3 sequences, approximately 6.9% occurring once; the ten biggest clones make up approximately 14%. V was shortened by 11 bases and J by 4 bases, with 17 bases between the two germline ends. The CDR3 is 13 amino acids. Germline V gene data show CDR1 as MDHEN and CDR2 as SYDVKM. This TCR was sampled from a man aged 50 to 69 who received an inactivated influenza vaccine. The sample was PBMCs from blood, taken less than 30 months after vaccination. The rearrangement joins TRBV28 to TRBJ1-1, with unresolved D. The CDR3 region has the DNA TGTGCCGCCGGCAGAGGATCAGGCACTGAAGCTTTCTTT. It is translated as CAAGRGSGTEAFF.